This T cell receptor (beta chain) was obtained from a study of cytomegalovirus exposure and HLA in healthy donors. Study findings and constraints: HLA alleles were associated with 16,951 TCR beta sequences in a later analysis at 0.05 false discovery rate. Prior analysis indicated that the majority of TCR beta V segments exhibited productivity approximately 90% or approximately 30% of the time.

PCR employed 60 Vbeta and 13 Jbeta primers. The assay was immunoSEQ multiplex PCR, and TCRdb's table has in-frame clones only and misses some. The sample lists some 77,000 clones, 65% to 80% occurring once. With regard to this clone: No antigen is known for it.

The origin of this receptor is a man younger than 45 in good health and CMV-seronegative. Sequenced: PBMCs.

CDR3 in amino acids: CASSTISYGYTF. The DNA for the CDR3 is TGTGCCAGCTCAACTATCAGCTATGGCTACACCTTC. The V call is TRBV18, the J call TRBJ1-2; D is ambiguous. This CDR3 is 12 amino acids long. V lost 5 bases and J 4 bases, leaving 8 bases between the germline ends. In germline, CDR1 is KGHSH, CDR2 LQKENI.